The clone carrying this T cell receptor beta chain was detected only a few times. Its antigen remains unknown. Drawing of peripheral blood yielded 7.5 to 10 milliliters from each donor. The sample is drawn from a study of blood T cells in healthy people across ages. Findings of the study overall: Investigators viewed diversity estimates from one million T cells as underestimates, the study reported. Both higher diversity and more naive CD4+ cells marked long-lived donors when set against aged donors.

A J-beta primer mix and a sample-barcoded 5' primer were used in a second PCR of roughly 7 to 12 cycles. Sequencing yielded, for each sample, at least 3 million paired-end reads carrying CDR3. TCRdb processed the 5' RACE reads anew with MiXCR; each CDR3 protein has one entry. The profile shows approximately 1,000,000 distinct CDR3 sequences, more than 30% of them singletons. V lost 2 bases and J lost 2, with 13 bases in between. The germline gives CDR1 SGHDT, CDR2 YYEEEE. The CDR3 contains 16 residues. The clonotype was recovered from a man between 18 and 35 years old in good health. The gene calls are TRBV5-6 and TRBJ2-2, with D unresolved. The sequenced material came from blood. CDR3 nucleotide sequence: TGTGCCAGCAGCTTCAGACCACTAACCAACACCGGGGAGCTGTTTTTT. As protein: CASSFRPLTNTGELFF.